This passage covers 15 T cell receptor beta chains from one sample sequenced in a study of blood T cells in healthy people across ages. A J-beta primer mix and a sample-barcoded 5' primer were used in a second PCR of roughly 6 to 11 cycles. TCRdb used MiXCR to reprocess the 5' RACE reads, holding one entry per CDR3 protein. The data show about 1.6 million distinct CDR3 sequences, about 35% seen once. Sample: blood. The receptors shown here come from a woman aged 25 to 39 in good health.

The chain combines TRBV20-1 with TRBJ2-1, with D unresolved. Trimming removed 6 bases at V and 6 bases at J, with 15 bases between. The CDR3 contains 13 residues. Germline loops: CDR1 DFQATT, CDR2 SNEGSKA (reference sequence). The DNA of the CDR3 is TGCAGTGCGCGCGGCCTTGATGTCAATGAGCAGTTCTTC. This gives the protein CSARGLDVNEQFF.

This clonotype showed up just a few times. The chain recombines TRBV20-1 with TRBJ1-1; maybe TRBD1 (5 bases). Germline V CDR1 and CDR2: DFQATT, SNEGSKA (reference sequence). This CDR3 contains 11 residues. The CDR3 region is CGGGGNTEAFF. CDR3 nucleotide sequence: TGCGGAGGTGGGGGGAACACTGAAGCTTTCTTT.

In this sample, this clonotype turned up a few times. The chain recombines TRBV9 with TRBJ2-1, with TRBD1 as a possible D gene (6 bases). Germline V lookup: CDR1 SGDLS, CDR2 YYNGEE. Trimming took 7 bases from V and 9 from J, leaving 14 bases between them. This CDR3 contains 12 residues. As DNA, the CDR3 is TGTGCCAGCGGCAAGGTAGGGGGTGAGCAGTTCTTC. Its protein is CASGKVGGEQFF.

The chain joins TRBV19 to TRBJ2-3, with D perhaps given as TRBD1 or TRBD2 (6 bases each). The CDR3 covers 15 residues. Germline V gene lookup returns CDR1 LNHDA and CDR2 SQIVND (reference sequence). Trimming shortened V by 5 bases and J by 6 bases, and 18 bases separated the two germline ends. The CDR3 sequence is CASSGSGAQIDTQYF. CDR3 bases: TGTGCCAGTAGTGGGTCGGGGGCACAGATTGATACGCAGTATTTT. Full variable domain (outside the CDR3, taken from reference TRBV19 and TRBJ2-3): DGGITQSPKYLFRKEGQNVTLSCEQNLNHDAMYWYRQDPGQGLRLIYYSQIVNDFQKGDIAEGYSVSREKKESFPLTVTSAQKNPTAFYLCASSGSGAQIDTQYFGPGTRLTVL.

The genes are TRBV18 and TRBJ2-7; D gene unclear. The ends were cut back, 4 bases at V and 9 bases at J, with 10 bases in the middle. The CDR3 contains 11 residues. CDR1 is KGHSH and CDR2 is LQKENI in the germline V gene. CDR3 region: CASSLDKGQYF. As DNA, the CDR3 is TGTGCCAGCTCACTGGATAAGGGGCAGTACTTC.

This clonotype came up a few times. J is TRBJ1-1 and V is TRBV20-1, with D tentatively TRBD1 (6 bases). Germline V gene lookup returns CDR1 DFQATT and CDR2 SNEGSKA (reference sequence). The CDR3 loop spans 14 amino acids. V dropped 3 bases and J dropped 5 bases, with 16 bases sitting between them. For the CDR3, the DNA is TGCAGTGCTAGGACACAGGGATTACGAACTGAAGCTTTCTTT. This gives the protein CSARTQGLRTEAFF.

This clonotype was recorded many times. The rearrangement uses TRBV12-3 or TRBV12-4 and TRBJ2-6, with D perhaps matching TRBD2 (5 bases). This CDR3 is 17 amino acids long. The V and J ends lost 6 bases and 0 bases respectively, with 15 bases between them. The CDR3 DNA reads TGTGCCAGCAGCCCAGGAGGCTCCACCTCTGGGGCCAACGTCCTGACTTTC. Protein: CASSPGGSTSGANVLTF.

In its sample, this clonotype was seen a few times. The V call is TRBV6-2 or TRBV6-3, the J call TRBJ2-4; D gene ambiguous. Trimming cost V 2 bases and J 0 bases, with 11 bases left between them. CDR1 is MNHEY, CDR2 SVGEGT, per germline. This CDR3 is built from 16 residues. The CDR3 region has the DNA TGTGCCAGCAGTTACCCAGGAAAGATAGCCAAAAACATTCAGTACTTC. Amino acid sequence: CASSYPGKIAKNIQYF.

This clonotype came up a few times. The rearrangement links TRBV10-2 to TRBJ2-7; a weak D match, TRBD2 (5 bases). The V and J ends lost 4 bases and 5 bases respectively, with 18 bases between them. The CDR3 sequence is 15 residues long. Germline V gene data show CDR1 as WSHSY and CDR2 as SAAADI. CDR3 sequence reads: CASSGARDLLDEQYF. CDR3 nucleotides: TGCGCCAGCAGTGGAGCACGGGATTTGCTTGACGAGCAGTACTTC.

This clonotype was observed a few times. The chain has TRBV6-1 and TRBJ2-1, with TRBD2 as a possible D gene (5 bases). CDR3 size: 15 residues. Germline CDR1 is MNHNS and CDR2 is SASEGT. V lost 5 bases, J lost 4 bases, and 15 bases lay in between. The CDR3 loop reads CASSKGRLSYNEQFF. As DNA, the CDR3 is TGTGCCAGCAGTAAAGGGAGACTATCTTACAATGAGCAGTTCTTC.

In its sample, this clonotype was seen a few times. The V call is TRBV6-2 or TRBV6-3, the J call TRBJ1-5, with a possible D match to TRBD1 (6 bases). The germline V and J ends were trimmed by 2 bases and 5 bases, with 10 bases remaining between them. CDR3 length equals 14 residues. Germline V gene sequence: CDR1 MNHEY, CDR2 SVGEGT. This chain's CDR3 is CASSYVGGDQPQHF. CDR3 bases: TGTGCCAGCAGTTACGTAGGGGGGGATCAGCCCCAGCATTTT.

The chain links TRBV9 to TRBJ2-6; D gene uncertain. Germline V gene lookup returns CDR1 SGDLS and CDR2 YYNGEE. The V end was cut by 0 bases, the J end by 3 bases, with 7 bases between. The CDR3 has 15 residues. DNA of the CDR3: TGTGCCAGCAGCGTAGGCCAACATGGGGCCAACGTCCTGACTTTC. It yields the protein CASSVGQHGANVLTF.

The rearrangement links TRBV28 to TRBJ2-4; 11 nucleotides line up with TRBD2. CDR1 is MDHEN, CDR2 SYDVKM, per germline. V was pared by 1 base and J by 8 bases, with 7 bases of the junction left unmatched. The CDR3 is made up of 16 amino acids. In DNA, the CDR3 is TGTGCCAGCAGTTTATTTACTAGCGGGAGATTATACATTCAGTACTTC. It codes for CASSLFTSGRLYIQYF.

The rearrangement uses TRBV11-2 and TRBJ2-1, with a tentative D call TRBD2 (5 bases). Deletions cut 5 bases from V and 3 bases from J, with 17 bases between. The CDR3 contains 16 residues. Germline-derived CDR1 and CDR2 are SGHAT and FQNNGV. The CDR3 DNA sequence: TGTGCCAGCAGCCCTCGCGGAGCGGAGGTCTACAATGAGCAGTTCTTC. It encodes CASSPRGAEVYNEQFF. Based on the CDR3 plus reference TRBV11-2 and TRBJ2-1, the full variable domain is EAGVAQSPRYKIIEKRQSVAFWCNPISGHATLYWYQQILGQGPKLLIQFQNNGVVDDSQLPKDRFSAERLKGVDSTLKIQPAKLEDSAVYLCASSPRGAEVYNEQFFGPGTRLTVL.

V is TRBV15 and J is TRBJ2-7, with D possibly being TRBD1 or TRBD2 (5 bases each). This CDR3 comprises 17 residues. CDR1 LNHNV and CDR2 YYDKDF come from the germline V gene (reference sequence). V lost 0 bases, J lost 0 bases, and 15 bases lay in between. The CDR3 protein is CATSRDLLEGISYEQYF. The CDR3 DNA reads TGTGCCACCAGCAGAGATCTCCTTGAGGGGATCTCCTACGAGCAGTACTTC.